These 7 T cell receptor beta chains were all obtained from the same sample, sequenced in a study of blood T cell repertoires in COVID-19 (TCRdb year 2020). The library was prepared using the immunoSEQ multiplex PCR assay. The source is immuneACCESS, and TCRdb retained only in-frame sequences with V and J called. Part of the clones is not carried over; for the studies checked, unresolved V genes explain less than half of this, and the remainder is unexplained. A total of roughly 290,000 clones appear in this sample, 70% to 90% of them only once. The ten biggest clones cover under 15% of the sample. Source material: peripheral blood. These receptors were obtained from a woman aged 55-75 years with acute or convalescent COVID-19.

The chain employs TRBV13 and TRBJ2-7; 8 bases are shared with TRBD2. Germline V gene lookup returns CDR1 PRHDT and CDR2 FYEKMQ (reference sequence). V dropped 5 bases and J dropped 3; count of bases not matched to a gene: 3. The CDR3 sequence is 13 residues long. The CDR3 DNA reads as TGTGCCAGCAGCCCCGGGGGGGTCTACGAGCAGTACTTC. Its protein is CASSPGGVYEQYF.

This rearrangement joins TRBV7-9 to TRBJ1-6; 7 bases agree with TRBD1. The CDR3 has 14 residues. Germline CDR1 reads SEHNR; CDR2 reads FQNEAQ (reference sequence). Germline trimming cut 10 bases from V and 9 bases from J; bases unmatched to any gene: 12. Here the CDR3 reads CATRQGWGGSPLHF. In nucleotides, the CDR3 is TGTGCCACCCGACAGGGTTGGGGTGGTTCACCCCTCCACTTT.

The rearrangement joins TRBV9 to TRBJ1-2; D perhaps matches TRBD1 (6 bases). CDR1 and CDR2 from the germline V gene are SGDLS and YYNGEE. The V gene lost 0 bases and the J gene lost 7 bases, with 13 bases spanning the gap. There are 14 residues in the CDR3. CDR3 amino acids: CASSVGGGAFGYTF. DNA for the CDR3: TGTGCCAGCAGCGTAGGTGGGGGCGCGTTTGGCTACACCTTC.

The chain couples TRBV6-2 or TRBV6-3 to TRBJ2-7; tentatively, D is TRBD1 (6 bases). Trimming left V 0 bases short and J 2 bases short, with 14 bases between. The CDR3 is 16 residues long. Germline V lookup: CDR1 MNHEY, CDR2 SVGEGT. The chain's CDR3 is CASSYSLDSQTYEQYF. CDR3 DNA: TGTGCCAGCAGTTACTCGTTGGACAGCCAAACCTACGAGCAGTACTTC.

The chain joins TRBV9 to TRBJ2-5; 7 bases are shared with TRBD2. This CDR3 region has 15 residues. The germline gives CDR1 SGDLS, CDR2 YYNGEE. Losses at the gene ends were 0 bases for V and 5 bases for J; bases not matched to a gene: 7. The CDR3 bases are TGTGCCAGCAGCGTAGGAGGCGGGAGTGGCGAGACCCAGTACTTC. Residues: CASSVGGGSGETQYF.

This clone was detected once. The chain combines TRBV15 with TRBJ1-4, with a weak D call TRBD1 (6 bases). The CDR3 contains 12 residues. Germline values: CDR1 LNHNV, CDR2 YYDKDF (reference sequence). Trimming took off 8 bases at V and 6 bases at J, with 10 bases between the two ends. The CDR3 DNA reads as TGTGCCACCGGCTGGACAGATGAAAAACTGTTTTTT. This gives the protein CATGWTDEKLFF.

The V and J genes are TRBV7-3 and TRBJ2-3; D perhaps matches TRBD1 (6 bases). CDR1 and CDR2 (germline): SGHTA, FQGTGA. The CDR3 sequence is 14 residues long. Trimming shortened V by 2 bases and J by 2 bases, and 8 bases separated the two germline ends. The CDR3 reads CASSLGQNTDTQYF. DNA for the CDR3: TGTGCCAGCAGCTTAGGACAGAACACAGATACGCAGTATTTT.